This T cell receptor (beta chain) was identified during a study of graft-versus-host responses after intestinal transplantation. The protocol was immunoSEQ multiplex PCR, while the TCRdb copy is restricted to in-frame clones and leaves out a portion. The table lists fewer than 150,000 clones, more than 80% of them singletons, with around 0.16% in the top ten. V was pared by 3 bases and J by 11 bases, with 8 bases between. Germline-derived CDR1 and CDR2 are LNHDA and SQIVND (reference sequence). This CDR3 spans 11 amino acids. As to this clone: Its target is not known.

The gene calls are TRBV19 and TRBJ1-5; D not resolved. This TCR derives from a human donor who received an intestinal transplant. Sample: unstimulated CD4+ T cells sorted from spleen or lymph node cells, taken before intestinal transplant. CDR3 bases: TGTGCCAGTAGTATTGCGTGGACCCAGCATTTT. It codes for CASSIAWTQHF.